This entry features one T cell receptor beta chain sequence. The target antigen is unknown. CDR1 SGHTA and CDR2 FQGNSA come from the germline V gene. The CDR3 runs to 15 residues. Trimming removed 3 bases from V and 8 bases from J; junction bases left unmatched: 1. The data were taken from a study of blood T cells in healthy people across ages. The study, taken as a whole, reports: Unknown CMV status may confound age-related changes in expanded clones.

The donors, healthy Caucasians from Russia, were aged roughly 6 to 90. Collection of around 9.3 milliliters of peripheral blood was performed for each donor. Extraction of total RNA produced a minimum of 6 micrograms from each sample. A sample-barcoded 5' primer and a J-beta primer mix were used in a second PCR of roughly 6 to 11 cycles. TCRdb passed the 5' RACE reads through MiXCR, listing each CDR3 protein once. Seen here are about 680,000 distinct CDR3 sequences, around half observed once, and the top ten hold about a third. The origin of this receptor is an older woman in good health. The rearrangement joins TRBV7-2 to TRBJ2-4; 16 nucleotides line up with TRBD2. The sample comprised blood. CDR3 protein: CASSLGLAGGYIQYF. The CDR3 DNA is TGTGCCAGCAGCTTGGGACTAGCGGGGGGGTACATTCAGTACTTC.